The 23 T cell receptor beta chains below all came from one sample that was sequenced in a study of CD8 T cells in Susac syndrome. When the RNA was reverse transcribed, random hexamers were used with an input of about 0.45 to 1 ug. TCRdb analysed the immunoSEQ multiplex PCR reads with MiXCR anew, one entry per CDR3 protein. Of tens of thousands of distinct CDR3 sequences listed, around 90% are singletons. Input material: CD8+ T cells from PBMCs. The receptors come from a human donor in good health.

The rearrangement links TRBV4-1 to TRBJ2-3; D may be TRBD1 or TRBD2 (5 bases each). The germline V gene encodes CDR1 MGHRA and CDR2 YSYEKL. V was trimmed by 6 bases and J by 3 bases, leaving 19 bases between them. The CDR3 consists of 16 residues. CDR3 amino acids: CASSYPRDGETDTQYF. The CDR3, as DNA: TGCGCCAGCAGTTACCCCCGGGACGGGGAAACAGATACGCAGTATTTT.

This chain uses TRBV2 with TRBJ2-5; D possibly corresponds to TRBD1 (6 bases). V was pared by 6 bases and J by 5 bases, with 10 bases between. CDR3 length: 12 residues. Germline assignment: CDR1 SNHLY and CDR2 FYNNEI. CDR3 in DNA: TGTGCCAGCAGAACAGGGTTGGAGACCCAGTACTTC. It is translated as CASRTGLETQYF.

The chain is built from TRBV6-6 and TRBJ1-1; TRBD1 is a possible D gene (6 bases). CDR1 is MNHNY, CDR2 SVGAGI, per germline (reference sequence). This CDR3 has 13 amino acids. V was pared by 10 bases and J by 0 bases, with 12 bases between. The CDR3 sequence is CANRQALNTEAFF. In nucleotides, the CDR3 is TGTGCCAACAGACAGGCCTTGAACACTGAAGCTTTCTTT.

This clonotype was counted a single time. V gene TRBV9 combines with J gene TRBJ2-5; 7 nucleotides match TRBD1. V dropped 2 bases and J dropped 5; count of bases not matched to a gene: 9. The length of the CDR3 is 15 residues. Germline CDR1 is SGDLS and CDR2 is YYNGEE. The CDR3 loop reads CASSVLQGNGETQYF. The CDR3 DNA is TGTGCCAGCAGCGTTTTACAGGGGAACGGGGAGACCCAGTACTTC.

The chain combines TRBV20-1 with TRBJ2-5; 7 nucleotides match TRBD2. CDR1 DFQATT and CDR2 SNEGSKA come from the germline V gene (reference sequence). This CDR3 spans 12 amino acids. J was trimmed by 9 bases and V by 7 bases; bases with no gene match: 11. Written as DNA, the CDR3 is TGCAGTGTTGTGGGGGGGACTGAGGCCCAGTACTTC. Translated, it gives CSVVGGTEAQYF.

The chain employs TRBV20-1 and TRBJ2-3, with a possible D match to TRBD2 (7 bases). This CDR3 comprises 13 residues. Trimming took off 4 bases at V and 2 bases at J, with 10 bases between the two ends. Germline-derived CDR1 and CDR2 are DFQATT and SNEGSKA (reference sequence). CDR3 coding DNA: TGCAGTGCTACCGGGGGGCCCACAGATACGCAGTATTTT. It encodes CSATGGPTDTQYF.

This chain connects TRBV7-6 to TRBJ1-2; 10 bases agree with TRBD1. The V gene end was trimmed by 6 bases and the J gene end by 8 bases; junction bases not matched to a gene: 6. This CDR3 comprises 13 residues. Germline V gene lookup returns CDR1 SGHVS and CDR2 FNYEAQ. The CDR3 region is CASREGQGYGYTF. The DNA of the CDR3 is TGTGCCAGCAGGGAGGGACAGGGGTACGGCTACACCTTC. Full variable domain (outside the CDR3, taken from reference TRBV7-6 and TRBJ1-2): GAGVSQSPRYKVTKRGQDVALRCDPISGHVSLYWYRQALGQGPEFLTYFNYEAQQDKSGLPNDRFSAERPEGSISTLTIQRTEQRDSAMYRCASREGQGYGYTFGSGTRLTVV.

This rearrangement joins TRBV6-1 to TRBJ2-1, with 14 nucleotides matching TRBD2. Losses at the gene ends were 5 bases for V and 6 bases for J; bases not matched to a gene: 6. Germline CDR1 reads MNHNS; CDR2 reads SASEGT. This CDR3 has 16 amino acids. In DNA, the CDR3 is TGTGCCAGCAGTCCATGGACTAGCGGGGGGACCAATGAGCAGTTCTTC. This sequence encodes CASSPWTSGGTNEQFF.

The chain carries TRBV4-1 and TRBJ2-5; TRBD1 is a possible D gene (6 bases). V was pared by 3 bases and J by 2 bases, with 13 bases between. The germline V gene encodes CDR1 MGHRA and CDR2 YSYEKL. The CDR3 loop spans 15 amino acids. In DNA, the CDR3 is TGCGCCAGCAGCCAGCTTACAGGGATTCAAGAGACCCAGTACTTC. It is translated as CASSQLTGIQETQYF.

This chain uses TRBV5-1 with TRBJ1-1; 7 bases fit TRBD1. J lost 1 base, V lost 4 bases, and 7 bases had no gene match. The V gene's germline CDR1 is SGHRS and CDR2 YFSETQ. This CDR3 has 15 amino acids. The CDR3 DNA follows: TGCGCCAGCAGCACCCCCAGGGGGGGGAACACTGAAGCTTTCTTT. Its translation: CASSTPRGGNTEAFF.

The V and J genes are TRBV5-1 and TRBJ2-3; no clear D gene. The CDR3 loop spans 14 amino acids. The V gene's germline CDR1 is SGHRS and CDR2 YFSETQ. V gave up 0 bases and J gave up 2 bases, with 7 bases separating them. CDR3 sequence: CASSLEQVTDTQYF. The CDR3 DNA reads as TGCGCCAGCAGCTTGGAGCAGGTCACAGATACGCAGTATTTT.

This clonotype was observed a single time. The chain uses TRBV5-1 and TRBJ1-5; D perhaps matches TRBD1 (5 bases). CDR1 and CDR2 from the germline V gene are SGHRS and YFSETQ. The CDR3 contains 15 residues. Trimming removed 1 base from V and 3 bases from J, with 11 bases in between. The CDR3 DNA reads TGCGCCAGCAGCTTGTTGGAGGGGCCCAATCAGCCCCAGCATTTT. Translated, it gives CASSLLEGPNQPQHF.

The genes are TRBV5-1 and TRBJ1-1; no reliable D call. V lost 4 bases to trimming and J lost 6 bases, with 16 bases between them. There are 14 residues in the CDR3. Looked up from germline, CDR1 is SGHRS and CDR2 is YFSETQ. This CDR3 is CASSSLRQVAEAFF. CDR3 coding DNA: TGCGCCAGCAGCAGCCTCAGGCAGGTCGCTGAAGCTTTCTTT.

V is TRBV12-3 or TRBV12-4 and J is TRBJ2-1; 7 bases align to TRBD2. The CDR3 contains 15 residues. Trimming removed 1 base from V and 2 bases from J; junction bases left unmatched: 2. The CDR3 DNA is TGTGCCAGCAGTTTAGACGGGGGGACCTACAATGAGCAGTTCTTC. Amino acid sequence: CASSLDGGTYNEQFF.

V is TRBV12-3 or TRBV12-4 and J is TRBJ2-7; D is undetermined. Trimming shortened V by 6 bases and J by 1 base, and 16 bases separated the two germline ends. The CDR3 consists of 15 residues. The CDR3, as DNA: TGTGCCAGCAGCACGACCCCCTCGGGTTCCTACGAGCAGTACTTC. Translation: CASSTTPSGSYEQYF.

V and J are TRBV3-1 and TRBJ2-1, with 9 bases matching TRBD1. The CDR3 covers 15 residues. V gave up 1 base and J gave up 4 bases; unmatched junction bases: 2. CDR1 and CDR2 from the germline V gene are LGHDT and YNNKEL (reference sequence). For the CDR3, the DNA is TGTGCCAGCAGCCAAGCGGGACAGGGATACAATGAGCAGTTCTTC. Translation gives CASSQAGQGYNEQFF.

A single count supports this clonotype. The chain employs TRBV5-4 and TRBJ2-7; a possible D gene is TRBD2 (6 bases). V was trimmed by 10 bases and J by 7 bases, leaving 39 bases between them. This CDR3 is built from 19 residues. Per germline, CDR1 SGHNT and CDR2 YYREEE (reference sequence). The chain's CDR3 is CAATPPGAAWALQDGEQYF. The CDR3 DNA follows: TGTGCCGCGACCCCCCCGGGAGCAGCTTGGGCGTTACAGGATGGTGAGCAGTACTTC.

The chain has TRBV11-1 and TRBJ1-1, with unresolved D. The CDR3 sequence is 12 residues long. V gave up 4 bases and J gave up 11 bases, with 14 bases separating them. The germline gives CDR1 SGHAT, CDR2 FQDESV (reference sequence). The CDR3 nucleotides read TGTGCCAGCAGCTCGTCCGGGATCGGGGCTTTCTTT. Its protein is CASSSSGIGAFF.

The V call is TRBV28, the J call TRBJ2-7; D call uncertain. The germline V and J ends were trimmed by 2 bases and 3 bases, with 11 bases remaining between them. Germline V gives CDR1 MDHEN, CDR2 SYDVKM. The CDR3 contains 14 residues. CDR3 loop: CASSLRVTNYEQYF. Written as DNA, the CDR3 is TGTGCCAGCAGTTTAAGAGTCACCAACTACGAGCAGTACTTC. The full variable domain, its missing parts supplied by reference TRBV28 and TRBJ2-7, is DVKVTQSSRYLVKRTGEKVFLECVQDMDHENMFWYRQDPGLGLRLIYFSYDVKMKEKGDIPEGYSVSREKKERFSLILESASTNQTSMYLCASSLRVTNYEQYFGPGTRLTVT.

J is TRBJ2-7 and V is TRBV29-1, with a tentative D call TRBD1 (6 bases). The CDR3 runs 14 residues. Germline V CDR1 and CDR2: SQVTM, ANQGSEA. Trimming took off 3 bases at V and 2 bases at J, with 14 bases between the two ends. The CDR3, as DNA: TGCAGCGTTGAGAGCCGGACAGAGCCCTACGAGCAGTACTTC. The encoded protein is CSVESRTEPYEQYF.

The J gene is TRBJ1-2, the V gene TRBV7-2; D is undetermined. V shed 1 base and J shed 5 bases, with 5 bases lying between them. This CDR3 is 12 amino acids long. The germline gives CDR1 SGHTA, CDR2 FQGNSA. This CDR3 is CASSLVPYGYTF. Here the CDR3 DNA reads TGTGCCAGCAGCTTAGTCCCATATGGCTACACCTTC.

The chain employs TRBV11-2 and TRBJ2-1; 7 bases are a match to TRBD2. The CDR3 has 16 amino acids. In germline, CDR1 is SGHAT, CDR2 FQNNGV. The J segment lost 1 base and the V segment lost 0 bases, leaving 3 bases of the junction unmatched. Written as DNA, the CDR3 is TGTGCCAGCAGCTTAGACCCGGGGGGTTCCTACAATGAGCAGTTCTTC. This encodes CASSLDPGGSYNEQFF.

The chain combines TRBV20-1 with TRBJ1-5, with D possibly matching TRBD1 (6 bases). V was pared by 0 bases and J by 1 base, with 19 bases between. Germline CDR1 and CDR2: DFQATT and SNEGSKA (reference sequence). CDR3 length equals 18 residues. CDR3 DNA sequence: TGCAGTGCTAGAGATGAAACAGGCGGCAGGGGAAGCAATCAGCCCCAGCATTTT. It codes for CSARDETGGRGSNQPQHF.